This TCR beta chain was identified in a study of T cell responses to AZD1222 COVID-19 vaccine (dated by TCRdb to about 2021). About the full investigation: A total of 230 to 250 trial participants underwent TCR sequencing, of whom about 210 had received two doses of AZD1222 and some 25 had received two doses of the MenACWY control vaccine. Trial participants were enrolled into age subgroups of 18-55, 56-69 and 70-plus years, which contained about 150, 27 and 61 TCR-sequenced participants, respectively. The research as a whole found: Only six or seven AZD1222 recipients were SARS-CoV-2 seropositive at baseline, limiting conclusions about previously exposed vaccinees. Vaccine-associated CD4 TCRs spanned the whole spike protein, with dominant responses in regions 160-218 and 743-854. In the small 56-69-year group, the increase in depth fell short of significance, most likely because of low power. A significant rise in spike-specific TCR breadth and depth was observed after two AZD1222 doses relative to day 0 and relative to MenACWY recipients. Nearly half of unique spike-specific TCRs reportedly recognized epitopes outside regions mutated in the B.1.351 and B.1.1.7 variants. Because no samples from the day 14 peak response were available, repertoires could be characterized only after the peak T cell response. Participants were mostly white British, with more females than males. The authors suggested clonal diversity may have been underestimated.

The CDR3, from cysteine to phenylalanine, totals 17 residues. The only DNA kept is the CDR3, 51 bases in frame from the first base. CDR1 and CDR2 are read off the germline V gene as MGHDK and SYGVNS. V lost 2 bases and J lost 4 bases, and the count of bases not matched to a germline gene is 13. What the time point label conveys for this sample: baseline before first vaccination. In light of the paper, this sample's treatment or condition label describes: meningococcal conjugate vaccine given as trial control. Samples from vaccinated people were obtained from the UK trials COV001 and COV002, which included a single-blind randomized controlled phase 2/3 trial of AZD1222 (ChAdOx1 nCoV-19) in healthy adults. For TCRbeta chain sequencing, PBMC samples from trial participants were taken at day 0 and at day 28 after the second dose. The CDR3 regions of human TCRbeta chains were analyzed by immunosequencing. As for how the authors treated the data: Repertoire TCRs were checked for matches against a reference library of SARS-CoV-2-specific TCRs that had been generated using the MIRA antigen-specificity platform. Breadth meant the fraction of unique TCRs that were SARS-CoV-2-associated, whereas depth meant the fraction of total T cells that were SARS-CoV-2-associated. Using the MIRA data, every spike-specific TCR was mapped to the spike region that the TCR reacted to and assigned to either a CD4 or a CD8 class. Log10-transformed breadth and depth values were compared by one-way ANOVA with Sidak's multiple comparisons tests. TCRdb took this table from immuneACCESS and kept in-frame rearrangements with V and J called. Such tables lack part of the clones; where checked against another copy, unresolved V genes explain under half of the gap, and the rest is unexplained. V and J calls and clone size are given by that table; D and trimming were obtained from the DNA. The table for this sample lists roughly 120,000 clones; just over 85% of them were counted only once. Jointly, the top ten make up around 20% of the sample.

As to this clone: No antigen is known for it. Per-base quality was not reported, and no clone a single base away is much larger than it.

The chain is made from TRBV25-1 and TRBJ2-5; TRBD2 agrees with 7 junctional bases. The TCR sequence derives from an adult in good health. The source was peripheral blood, collected on day 0 of MenACWY control vaccination. The CDR3: CASSEHGGRFVGETQYF. The nucleotides read TGTGCCAGCAGTGAACATGGCGGGAGATTCGTTGGAGAGACCCAGTACTTC.